This T cell receptor beta chain appears in the sequencing data of a study of shared clonotypes between healthy human individuals. Looking at the study overall: Three plates each covered CD4 naive and memory; CD8 naive two, CD8 memory one.

The naive CD8 population came from CD45RO-negative cells selected for CCR7, without terminally differentiated effector memory CD45RA+ cells. This clone was observed once. CDR3 length: 13 amino acids. Germline V CDR1 and CDR2: WNHNN, SYGVQD (reference sequence). Trimming took 4 bases from V and 7 from J, leaving 11 bases between them. Assay used: immunoSEQ multiplex PCR; TCRdb lists only in-frame clones, some missing. The table records millions of clones, roughly 95% of them present only once. This TCR was sampled from a man aged 18 to 29 in good health. Sequenced: naive CD8+ T cells sorted from blood. This chain connects TRBV10-1 to TRBJ1-5, with D hard to call. CDR3 in amino acids: CASSAGIWQPQHF. CDR3 nucleotide sequence: TGCGCCAGCAGTGCGGGTATATGGCAGCCCCAGCATTTT.